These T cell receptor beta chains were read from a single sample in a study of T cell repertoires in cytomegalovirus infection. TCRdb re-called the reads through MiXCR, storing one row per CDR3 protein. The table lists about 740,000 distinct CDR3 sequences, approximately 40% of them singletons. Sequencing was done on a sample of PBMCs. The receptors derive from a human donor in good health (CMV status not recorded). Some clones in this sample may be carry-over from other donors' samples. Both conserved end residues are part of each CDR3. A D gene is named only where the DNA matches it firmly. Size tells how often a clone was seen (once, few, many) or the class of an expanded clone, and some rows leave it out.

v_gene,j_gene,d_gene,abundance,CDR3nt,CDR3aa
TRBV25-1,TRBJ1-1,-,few,TGTGCCAGCAGTGTAGGTCCCCGATTTGAAGCTTTCTTT,CASSVGPRFEAFF
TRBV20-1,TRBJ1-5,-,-,TGCAGTGCTAGAGATGGGAGGGCGAGGGGTCAGCCCCAGCATTTT,CSARDGRARGQPQHF
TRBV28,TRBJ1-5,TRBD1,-,TGTGCCAGCAGTCACGGACAGGGACTGGGCATGAGCAATCAGCCCCAGCATTTT,CASSHGQGLGMSNQPQHF
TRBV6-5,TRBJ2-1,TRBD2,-,TGTGCCAGCAGTTACAGTATCGTCTCAGGGACTAGTGTTTCCAATGAGCATTTCTTC,CASSYSIVSGTSVSNEHFF
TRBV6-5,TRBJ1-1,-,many,TGTGCCAGCAGTTACTCGGCGACCATACAGCTTAAAGCTTTCTTT,CASSYSATIQLKAFF
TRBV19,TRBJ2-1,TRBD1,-,TGTGCCAGTAGTACCCGACAGGGATTGCATGAGCAGTTCTTC,CASSTRQGLHEQFF
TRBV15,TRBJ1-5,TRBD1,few,TGTGCCACCAGCCGCAGGGACAGGGCCTCATATAGCAATCAGCCCCAGCATTTT,CATSRRDRASYSNQPQHF
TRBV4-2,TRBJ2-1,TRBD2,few,TGTGCCAGCAGCCAAGATTGGCCTAGCGGGAGGTCCAATGAGCAGTTCTTC,CASSQDWPSGRSNEQFF
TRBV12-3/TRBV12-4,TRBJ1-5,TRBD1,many,TGTGCCAGCAGTTCTGACAGGGATAGCAATCAGCCCCAGCATTTT,CASSSDRDSNQPQHF
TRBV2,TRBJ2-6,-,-,TGTGCCAGCAGTCAGGACAGCTCTGGGGCCAACGTCCTGACTTTC,CASSQDSSGANVLTF
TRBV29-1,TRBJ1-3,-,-,TGCAGCGTCGGTGCGACCGACAGGCGGTCTGGAAACACCATATATTTT,CSVGATDRRSGNTIYF
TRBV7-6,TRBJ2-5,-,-,TGTGCCAGCAGCTTCAGACTCGAAATGGGCCAAGAGACCAAGTCCTTC,CASSFRLEMGQETKSF
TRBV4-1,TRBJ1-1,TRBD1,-,TGCGCCAGCAGCCGACCCACAGGGGGCACTGAAGCTTTCTTT,CASSRPTGGTEAFF
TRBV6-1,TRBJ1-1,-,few,TGTGCCAGCAGTGAAGCGCTTCAGGGAGAAGCTTTCTTT,CASSEALQGEAFF
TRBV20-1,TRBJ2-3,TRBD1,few,TGCAGTTCCTACCCGGGACAGGGGGCGTTGGATACGCAGTATTTT,CSSYPGQGALDTQYF
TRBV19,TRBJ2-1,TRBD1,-,TGTGCCAGTATTGACAGGGTAGCCTGGAGCGATGAGCAGTTCTTC,CASIDRVAWSDEQFF
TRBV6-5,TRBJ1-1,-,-,TGTGCCAGCAGTTACTCGTGGGCCGACATAAGAGACACTGAAGCTTTCTTT,CASSYSWADIRDTEAFF
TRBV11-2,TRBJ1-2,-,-,TGTGCCAGCAGCTCTATGGGCACCATTAACTATGGCTACACCTTC,CASSSMGTINYGYTF
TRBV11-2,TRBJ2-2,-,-,TGTGCCAGCAGCTTAAGGGACGGCTACACCGGGGAGCTGTTTTTT,CASSLRDGYTGELFF
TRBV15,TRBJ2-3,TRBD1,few,TGTGCCACCAGCCCCCCAGACAGGGGCAAGGATACGCAGTATTTT,CATSPPDRGKDTQYF
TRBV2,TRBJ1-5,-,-,TGTGCCAGCAGTGAAGTAGATCTTTATAGCAATCAGCCCCAGCATTTT,CASSEVDLYSNQPQHF
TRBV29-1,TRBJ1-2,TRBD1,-,TGCAGCGTGTGGGGGAAAACAGGGGGGAGTAACTATGGCTACACCTTC,CSVWGKTGGSNYGYTF
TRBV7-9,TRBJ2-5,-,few,TGTGCCAGCAGCCGCCCCGACGGGACACAAAGGGAAGAGACCCAGTACTTC,CASSRPDGTQREETQYF
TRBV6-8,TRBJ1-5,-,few,TGTGCCAGCAGTTACTCAGGGTCTGCCAATCAGCCCCAGCATTTT,CASSYSGSANQPQHF
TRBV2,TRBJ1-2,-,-,TGTGCCAGCAGTGTCAAGACATATGGCTACACCTTC,CASSVKTYGYTF
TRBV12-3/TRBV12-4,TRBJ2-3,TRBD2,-,TGTGCCGCAGAACTCCCGGGAGGGCCAGATACGCAGTATTTT,CAAELPGGPDTQYF
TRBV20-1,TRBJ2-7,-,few,TGCAGTGCTAGGGGGGGTCTCTACGAGCAGTACTTC,CSARGGLYEQYF